Presented here are 2 T cell receptor beta chains from one specimen sequenced in a study of cytomegalovirus exposure and HLA in healthy donors. A multiplex PCR was run with 60 Vbeta primers and 13 Jbeta primers. Libraries were prepared by immunoSEQ multiplex PCR; TCRdb keeps only in-frame clonotypes and omits some of them. The data hold about 130,000 clones, with about 80% observed a single time. Sequencing was done on a sample of PBMCs. The receptors were gathered from a man in his thirties or forties in good health and CMV-seropositive.

V gene TRBV7-3 combines with J gene TRBJ2-5, with TRBD2 matching 7 bases. This CDR3 contains 14 residues. Germline assignment: CDR1 SGHTA and CDR2 FQGTGA. Trimming at V came to 2 bases and at J to 5 bases, leaving 5 bases not matched to a gene. CDR3 sequence (DNA): TGTGCCAGCAGCTTAGCTCGGGGGGACGAGACCCAGTACTTC. It specifies CASSLARGDETQYF.

The gene calls are TRBV7-9 and TRBJ2-3; possibly TRBD2 for D (5 bases). Per germline, CDR1 SEHNR and CDR2 FQNEAQ (reference sequence). There are 13 residues in the CDR3. CDR3 loop: CAFRRVGTDTQYF. The CDR3 DNA reads TGTGCTTTCAGGCGGGTGGGCACAGATACGCAGTATTTT.